These 18 T cell receptor beta chains originate from one sample sequenced in a study of blood T cell repertoires in COVID-19. Only in-frame clones appear in the TCRdb table, and some are missing; sequencing was by immunoSEQ multiplex PCR. The data show about 360,000 clones, around 87% seen once. Sequencing used PBMCs or T cells enriched from blood (not recorded which). The receptor set was obtained from a man aged 40-49 years in a cohort exposed to, infected with or recovered from COVID-19 (not recorded which).

The chain links TRBV5-4 to TRBJ2-7, with a weak D call TRBD1 (6 bases). Germline V gene sequence: CDR1 SGHNT, CDR2 YYREEE (reference sequence). The length of the CDR3 is 13 residues. V gave up 7 bases and J gave up 5 bases, with 16 bases separating them. CDR3 in amino acids: CASSNVGGNEQYF. The CDR3 DNA reads TGTGCCAGCTCTAACGTTGGGGGCAACGAGCAGTACTTC.

The V and J genes are TRBV15 and TRBJ2-4; 9 nucleotides match TRBD1. With V trimmed by 2 bases and J by 8 bases, 7 bases remained unmatched. The CDR3 has 15 residues. CDR1 and CDR2 from the germline V gene are LNHNV and YYDKDF (reference sequence). In DNA, the CDR3 is TGTGCCACCAGCAGACAAACAGGGGGCGCAGACATTCAGTACTTC. This codes for CATSRQTGGADIQYF.

This chain joins TRBV7-2 and TRBJ2-4, with D possibly TRBD2 on 5 matching bases. Per germline, CDR1 SGHTA and CDR2 FQGNSA. V lost 5 bases and J 0 bases, leaving 5 bases between the germline ends. The CDR3 spans 13 residues. Written as DNA, the CDR3 is TGTGCCAGCAGCGGACTAGCCAAAAACATTCAGTACTTC. Its translation is CASSGLAKNIQYF. The whole variable domain, filled in from reference TRBV7-2 and TRBJ2-4, reads GAGVSQSPSNKVTEKGKDVELRCDPISGHTALYWYRQSLGQGLEFLIYFQGNSAPDKSGLPSDRFSAERTGGSVSTLTIQRTQQEDSAVYLCASSGLAKNIQYFGAGTRLSVL.

The CDR3 sequence is CASSPFRDRGSLNTEAFF. CDR3 nucleotide sequence: TGTGCCAGCTCACCGTTCCGGGACAGGGGTAGCCTGAACACTGAAGCTTTCTTT. V usage is TRBV18 and J usage is TRBJ1-1, with 10 bases fitting TRBD1. Unmatched junction bases numbered 10, after V lost 3 bases and J lost 0 bases. The CDR3 runs to 18 residues. In germline, CDR1 is KGHSH, CDR2 LQKENI.

V is TRBV9 and J is TRBJ2-2; 10 positions agree with TRBD2. There are 14 residues in the CDR3. Germline V gene sequence: CDR1 SGDLS, CDR2 YYNGEE. Unmatched junction bases numbered 7, after V lost 9 bases and J lost 5 bases. Here the CDR3 reads CATSGRGGTGELFF. In DNA, the CDR3 is TGTGCCACAAGCGGGAGGGGAGGAACCGGGGAGCTGTTTTTT.

The chain is built from TRBV24-1 and TRBJ2-3; a weak D match, TRBD2 (5 bases). This CDR3 has 14 residues. V gave up 8 bases and J gave up 0 bases, with 11 bases separating them. Germline-derived CDR1 and CDR2 are KGHDR and SFDVKD. The CDR3 nucleotides are TGTGCCACCAACAGCGGTACTAGCACAGATACGCAGTATTTT. This sequence encodes CATNSGTSTDTQYF.

The CDR3 is CAISVRETQYF. DNA for the CDR3: TGTGCCATCAGTGTCAGGGAGACCCAGTACTTC. The chain joins TRBV10-3 to TRBJ2-5; the D is unclear. The CDR3 runs to 11 residues. Germline CDR1 reads ENHRY; CDR2 reads SYGVKD. Between the trimmed V and J ends, which lost 4 bases and 5 bases, there was a span of 5 bases.

The V call is TRBV30, the J call TRBJ1-1; D remains unclear. Germline assignment: CDR1 GTSNPN and CDR2 SVGIG (reference sequence). The CDR3 totals 13 residues. V was clipped by 0 bases and J by 4 bases, with 9 bases between them. CDR3 loop: CAWSVQVSTEAFF. The CDR3 DNA follows: TGTGCCTGGAGTGTACAAGTGTCCACTGAAGCTTTCTTT. Together with reference TRBV30 and TRBJ1-1, the CDR3 gives the full variable domain: SQTIHQWPATLVQPVGSPLSLECTVEGTSNPNLYWYRQAAGRGLQLLFYSVGIGQISSEVPQNLSASRPQDRQFILSSKKLLLSDSGFYLCAWSVQVSTEAFFGQGTRLTVV.

The gene calls are TRBV5-1 and TRBJ2-2; D is perhaps TRBD2 (5 bases). Between the trimmed V and J ends, which lost 0 bases and 2 bases, there was a span of 11 bases. The germline V gene has CDR1 SGHRS and CDR2 YFSETQ. This CDR3 is 16 amino acids long. The CDR3 loop is CASSLVSGVNTGELFF. The CDR3 DNA reads TGCGCCAGCAGCTTGGTCTCCGGGGTTAACACCGGGGAGCTGTTTTTT. The complete variable domain, with remaining parts taken from reference TRBV5-1 and TRBJ2-2, reads KAGVTQTPRYLIKTRGQQVTLSCSPISGHRSVSWYQQTPGQGLQFLFEYFSETQRNKGNFPGRFSGRQFSNSRSEMNVSTLELGDSALYLCASSLVSGVNTGELFFGEGSRLTVL.

The chain is built from TRBV25-1 and TRBJ1-4; weak D call: TRBD1 (5 bases). In germline, CDR1 is MGHDK, CDR2 SYGVNS. The CDR3 length is 14 residues. Deletions cut 4 bases from V and 4 bases from J, with 10 bases between. The DNA of the CDR3 is TGTGCCAGCAGTGCGACAGAACATAATGAAAAACTGTTTTTT. The encoded protein is CASSATEHNEKLFF.

The rearrangement joins TRBV19 to TRBJ1-6; D is possibly TRBD1 (5 bases). This CDR3 spans 13 amino acids. Trimming pared 6 bases from V and 7 bases from J, leaving 10 bases between. The V gene's germline CDR1 is LNHDA and CDR2 SQIVND (reference sequence). DNA for the CDR3: TGTGCCAGTAGGGGGCCGCTCAATTCACCCCTCCACTTT. Encoded protein: CASRGPLNSPLHF.

The chain has TRBV28 and TRBJ2-7; the match to TRBD1 covers 7 bases. The CDR3 runs to 13 residues. Trimming took 10 bases from V and 0 from J; bases not matched to a gene: 6. Looked up from germline, CDR1 is MDHEN and CDR2 is SYDVKM. CDR3: CATSGTDSYEQYF. CDR3 DNA sequence: TGTGCCACCTCCGGGACAGACTCCTACGAGCAGTACTTC.

The chain recombines TRBV2 with TRBJ1-2; 8 bases agree with TRBD1. The ends lost 7 bases at V and 8 bases at J; junction bases unmatched: 6. Germline lookup yields CDR1 SNHLY and CDR2 FYNNEI. This CDR3 spans 12 amino acids. Here the CDR3 reads CASKQGVRGYTF. The DNA for the CDR3 is TGTGCCAGCAAACAGGGGGTGAGGGGCTACACCTTC.

J is TRBJ2-7 and V is TRBV18, with 10 bases that match TRBD2. This CDR3 is 15 amino acids long. J lost 1 base, V lost 3 bases, and 3 bases had no gene match. Looked up from germline, CDR1 is KGHSH and CDR2 is LQKENI. CDR3 region: CASSPLAGVSYEQYF. The CDR3 DNA reads as TGTGCCAGCTCACCCCTAGCGGGAGTTTCCTACGAGCAGTACTTC.

This clone appeared a few times. The V gene is TRBV6-5, the J gene TRBJ2-7, with 9 bases lining up with TRBD1. Germline V lookup: CDR1 MNHEY, CDR2 SVGAGI. The CDR3 consists of 16 residues. Trimming cost V 4 bases and J 0 bases; bases outside gene matches: 7. DNA of the CDR3: TGTGCCAGCAGTTTGACTAACAGGGGGCCCTCCTACGAGCAGTACTTC. Its translation: CASSLTNRGPSYEQYF.

The J gene is TRBJ2-7, the V gene TRBV5-1; TRBD1 aligns across 10 bases. The CDR3 is made up of 14 amino acids. Germline CDR1 is SGHRS and CDR2 is YFSETQ. V gave up 2 bases and J gave up 4 bases; unmatched junction bases: 3. The CDR3, as DNA: TGCGCCAGCAGCTTTGACAGGGGGCAATACGAGCAGTACTTC. It codes for CASSFDRGQYEQYF.

The chain carries TRBV5-5 and TRBJ2-2, with D possibly TRBD1 on 6 matching bases. Trimming removed 2 bases from V and 5 bases from J, with 13 bases in between. The CDR3 loop spans 15 amino acids. Germline V gene data show CDR1 as SGHKS and CDR2 as YYEKEE (reference sequence). CDR3 bases: TGTGCCAGCAGCTTCTCGGGACAAGTAACCGGGGAGCTGTTTTTT. Protein product: CASSFSGQVTGELFF.

This clone was observed once. The chain couples TRBV5-5 to TRBJ1-1, with 7 nucleotides matching TRBD1. CDR1 and CDR2 (germline): SGHKS, YYEKEE (reference sequence). With V trimmed by 1 base and J by 1 base, 4 bases remained unmatched. The CDR3 extends over 15 amino acids. The CDR3 nucleotides are TGTGCCAGCAGCTTGACAGGGGTTGGGAACACTGAAGCTTTCTTT. It encodes CASSLTGVGNTEAFF.